This T cell receptor (beta chain) emerged from a study of T-cell reconstitution after alpha-beta-depleted transplantation in children. Preparation of the TCRbeta library used unique molecular identifiers. TCRdb passed the PCR reads through MiXCR, listing each CDR3 protein once. Among approximately 350,000 distinct CDR3 sequences, around 16% were seen once, and the ten largest hold around 43%. Regarding this clonotype: What it recognizes is unknown.

Points from the study as a whole: Reportedly, alpha-beta T cells present about two months post-transplant originated from several hundred expanded clones of graft origin. At one year after transplant, newly produced T cells mostly accounted for T-cell counts and diversity. High day-60 TCRbeta diversity in some patients came from surviving recipient T cells and thymic progenitors.

The V gene end was trimmed by 0 bases and the J gene end by 6 bases; junction bases not matched to a gene: 12. From germline, CDR1 is LGHNA and CDR2 YSLEER. The CDR3 is 17 amino acids. The source is a male patient between 2 and 10 years old who had a stem cell transplant for acute lymphoblastic leukemia, so the T cells may come from the graft donor. This chain connects TRBV4-3 to TRBJ2-5, with 8 bases matching TRBD2. Sequenced material: PBMCs, mostly from graft donor cells, taken 360 days after TCRalphabeta/CD19-depleted stem cell transplant. The CDR3 DNA reads TGCGCCAGCAGCCAAGATTGGGGCGGGAGGTTGGAAAAGACCCAGTACTTC. This sequence encodes CASSQDWGGRLEKTQYF.